The T cell receptor beta chain described here comes from a study of T cell responses to AZD1222 COVID-19 vaccine. The CDR3 is 13 residues long. Per germline, CDR1 MDHEN and CDR2 SYDVKM. V dropped 6 bases and J dropped 9 bases, with 12 bases sitting between them. Note on this clone: Its antigen is as yet unknown.

Study results and caveats: Repertoire sampling happened only post peak T cell response. Elevations in Spike-specific TCR breadth and depth followed administration of two AZD1222 doses. Reportedly, close to half of spike-specific TCRs are directed against unmutated variant regions. It should be noted that donors were predominantly white British and more often female, and clonal diversity was possibly underestimated.

Profiling relied on immunoSEQ multiplex PCR, and the TCRdb table lists in-frame clones only, not all of them. The sample lists 180,000 or so clones, about 90% occurring once. The receptor was derived from an adult who received the AZD1222 COVID-19 vaccine. The rearrangement links TRBV28 to TRBJ1-6; the D is unclear. Sequencing was performed on peripheral blood, taken 28 days after the second AZD1222 dose. The chain's CDR3 is CASRGILVSPLHF. CDR3 nucleotides: TGTGCCAGCAGGGGAATCCTAGTTTCACCCCTCCACTTT.